This T cell receptor (beta chain) was identified in a study of blood T cell repertoires in COVID-19. Whole-study context: Sites in the United States, Italy and Spain provided acute and convalescent COVID-19 samples. Sources were T cells, B-cell-depleted T cells, or PBMCs; the material itself was cDNA or gDNA.

This clone was detected a few times. CDR3 length: 14 amino acids. V gave up 6 bases and J gave up 6 bases; unmatched junction bases: 7. Germline CDR1 is MNHEY and CDR2 is SMNVEV (reference sequence). How the authors handled the data: Amplification with reference gene primers provided the estimates of nucleated cell counts. Profiling relied on immunoSEQ multiplex PCR, and the TCRdb table lists in-frame clones only, not all of them. V, J and clone size reflect that table, while D and trimming were determined from the DNA. The table lists some 220,000 clones, 65% to 85% of them singletons. The chain recombines TRBV27 with TRBJ1-2, with TRBD1 identical over 10 bases. Sequenced: peripheral blood. This clonotype was obtained from a human donor in a cohort sampled during active COVID-19. The CDR3 coding sequence is TGTGCCAGCAGGACAGGGGGCGATCAGCATGGCTACACCTTC. Protein: CASRTGGDQHGYTF.